A single T cell receptor beta chain is shown here with its context. Its antigen is undetermined. The data stem from a study of T cell responses to AZD1222 COVID-19 vaccine. Study-wide results and limits: An increase in Spike-specific TCR breadth and depth was observed after two AZD1222 doses. Just 5 to 7 people given AZD1222 tested seropositive at baseline.

Using immunoSEQ multiplex PCR, the repertoire was profiled, and TCRdb retains in-frame clones only, with some absent. This table has approximately 130,000 clones, 85% appearing once. The germline V gene encodes CDR1 SGHDN and CDR2 FVKESK. The CDR3 is made up of 15 amino acids. Deletions cut 0 bases from V and 0 bases from J, with 7 bases between. The sequencing used peripheral blood, collected 28 days after the second dose of the MenACWY control vaccine. This chain links TRBV14 with TRBJ2-3; D is possibly TRBD1 or TRBD2 (6 bases each). This TCR was sampled from an adult who received the MenACWY meningococcal vaccine as a control. The CDR3 sequence: CASSQEGGSTDTQYF. The CDR3 nucleotides are TGTGCCAGCAGCCAAGAAGGGGGGAGCACAGATACGCAGTATTTT.